The 12 T cell receptor beta chains in this list originate from one sample, sequenced in a study of metastatic and nonmetastatic thyroid tumors. Using MiXCR, TCRdb re-called clones from the PCR reads. In the table there are 20,000 to 30,000 clones, around 13% of which are singletons. Thyroid surgery had not been preceded by any treatment in any patient. The sequencing input was blood. These receptors originate from a female donor with papillary thyroid cancer or a benign thyroid nodule (not recorded which). Some clones in this sample may be carry-over from other donors' samples.

This clone was recorded at least ten times. The chain couples TRBV5-4 to TRBJ2-7; a weak D match, TRBD1 (6 bases). The V end was cut by 0 bases, the J end by 2 bases, with 9 bases between. The CDR3 is made up of 14 amino acids. From germline, CDR1 is SGHNT and CDR2 YYREEE (reference sequence). The CDR3 DNA follows: TGTGCCAGCAGCTTGGGGTGGGGGCCCTACGAGCAGTACTTC. Translated, it gives CASSLGWGPYEQYF.

Here the CDR3 reads CASSSGTDNEQYF. CDR3 bases: TGCGCCAGCAGCTCCGGGACGGACAACGAGCAGTACTTC. The chain links TRBV5-1 to TRBJ2-7; tentatively, D is TRBD1 or TRBD2 (5 bases each). V was clipped by 3 bases and J by 5 bases, with 12 bases between them. Germline V lookup: CDR1 SGHRS, CDR2 YFSETQ. The CDR3 is 13 amino acids.

This clone was counted ten times or more. The V and J genes are TRBV20-1 and TRBJ2-1; either TRBD1 or TRBD2 may supply D (6 bases each). CDR3 size: 14 residues. The V and J ends lost 2 bases and 12 bases respectively, with 20 bases between them. Germline V gene lookup returns CDR1 DFQATT and CDR2 SNEGSKA (reference sequence). CDR3 region: CSARNIGGTFLQFF. For the CDR3, the DNA is TGCAGTGCTAGAAACATAGGCGGGACATTTCTGCAGTTCTTC.

V gene TRBV18 combines with J gene TRBJ2-5, with TRBD1 matching over 10 bases. The CDR3 runs to 15 residues. CDR1 and CDR2 from the germline V gene are KGHSH and LQKENI. The J segment lost 4 bases and the V segment lost 0 bases, leaving 2 bases of the junction unmatched. The CDR3 region is CASSPPGTGVETQYF. DNA for the CDR3: TGTGCCAGCTCACCACCCGGGACAGGGGTAGAGACCCAGTACTTC.

This clone was observed at least ten times. This sequence joins TRBV30 and TRBJ1-5, with D maybe TRBD1 (6 bases). The CDR3 sequence is 13 residues long. The germline V and J ends were trimmed by 4 bases and 6 bases, with 13 bases remaining between them. Germline CDR1 reads GTSNPN; CDR2 reads SVGIG (reference sequence). The CDR3 nucleotides read TGTGCCTGGACCCAGGGGACGGGTCAGCCCCAGCATTTT. It yields the protein CAWTQGTGQPQHF.

In the case of this clone: The conserved phenylalanine or tryptophan is not found at the CDR3 terminus, so this likely reflects a read error. This chain connects TRBV7-2 to TRBJ1-3; a weak D match, TRBD1 (5 bases). CDR1 and CDR2 from the germline V gene are SGHTA and FQGNSA. The CDR3 loop spans 13 amino acids. CDR3 sequence reads: CPTSFQGGNTIYL. In DNA, the CDR3 is TGTCCCACCAGCTTCCAGGGCGGAAACACCATATATTTA.

Ten or more counts support this clone. Germline and junction disagree at one end, which may indicate a read error. The gene calls are TRBV11-2 and TRBJ2-1; a weak D match, TRBD2 (6 bases). CDR1 and CDR2 (germline): SGHAT, FQNNGV. This CDR3 comprises 17 residues. As DNA, the CDR3 is TGTGCCAGCAGCTTAGATTGGGCGGAGGGCTCCCACAATGAGCAGTTCTTC. Encoded protein: CASSLDWAEGSHNEQFF.

At least ten counts were recorded for this clone. The chain combines TRBV4-1 with TRBJ1-1; no firm D call. This CDR3 region has 14 residues. Looked up from germline, CDR1 is MGHRA and CDR2 is YSYEKL. Between the trimmed V and J ends, which lost 4 bases and 2 bases, there was a span of 11 bases. This CDR3 reads CASSRRSTNTEAFF. In DNA, the CDR3 is TGCGCCAGCAGCCGAAGGTCCACCAACACTGAAGCTTTCTTT.

With respect to this clone: One end of the junction varies from germline; a read error may be responsible. The rearrangement joins TRBV4-2 to TRBJ2-2; no firm D call. The CDR3 is 16 residues long. CDR1 is LGHNA, CDR2 YNFKEQ, per germline. The CDR3 region is CAGSQDSARSTGELFF. CDR3 nucleotides: TGTGCCGGCAGCCAAGATTCGGCAAGAAGTACCGGGGAGCTGTTTTTT.

In this sample, this clone turned up many times. The V gene is TRBV9, the J gene TRBJ1-4; maybe TRBD1 (5 bases). CDR1 SGDLS and CDR2 YYNGEE come from the germline V gene. The CDR3 contains 15 residues. Between the trimmed V and J ends, which lost 5 bases and 4 bases, there was a span of 15 bases. The CDR3, as DNA: TGTGCCAGCAGGCCCGGCCTGGACAATAATGAAAAACTGTTTTTT. It translates to CASRPGLDNNEKLFF. Drawing the rest from reference TRBV9 and TRBJ1-4, the complete variable domain is DSGVTQTPKHLITATGQRVTLRCSPRSGDLSVYWYQQSLDQGLQFLIQYYNGEERAKGNILERFSAQQFPDLHSELNLSSLELGDSALYFCASRPGLDNNEKLFFGSGTQLSVL.

This clone was seen at least ten times. The rearrangement links TRBV7-9 to TRBJ2-5; possibly TRBD2 for D (6 bases). V lost 4 bases and J 5 bases, leaving 14 bases between the germline ends. Germline V gene data show CDR1 as SEHNR and CDR2 as FQNEAQ (reference sequence). There are 14 residues in the CDR3. Here the CDR3 DNA reads TGTGCCAGCAGCTCCAACCGGGACTCCGAGACCCAGTACTTC. Translated: CASSSNRDSETQYF.

This clone occurred many times. The chain joins TRBV29-1 to TRBJ2-1; 8 bases agree with TRBD1. Germline V gene data show CDR1 as SQVTM and CDR2 as ANQGSEA. CDR3 size: 13 residues. The J segment lost 6 bases and the V segment lost 3 bases, leaving 4 bases of the junction unmatched. The CDR3 loop reads CSVEGQDSNEQFF. DNA of the CDR3: TGCAGCGTTGAGGGACAGGATTCCAATGAGCAGTTCTTC.